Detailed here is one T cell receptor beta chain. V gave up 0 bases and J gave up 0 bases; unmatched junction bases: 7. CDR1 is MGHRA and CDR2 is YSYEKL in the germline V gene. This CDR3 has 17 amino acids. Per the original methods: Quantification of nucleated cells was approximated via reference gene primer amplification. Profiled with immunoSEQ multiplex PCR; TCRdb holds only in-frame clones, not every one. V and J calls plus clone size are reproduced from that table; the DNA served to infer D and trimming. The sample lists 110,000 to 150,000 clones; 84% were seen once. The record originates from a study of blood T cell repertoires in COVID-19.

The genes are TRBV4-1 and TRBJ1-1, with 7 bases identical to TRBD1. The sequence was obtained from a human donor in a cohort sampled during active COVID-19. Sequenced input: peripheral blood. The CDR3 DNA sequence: TGCGCCAGCAGCCAAGAGGAGCAGGGGGTAATGAACACTGAAGCTTTCTTT. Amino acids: CASSQEEQGVMNTEAFF.